This T cell receptor (beta chain) was observed in a study of shared clonotypes between healthy human individuals. Whole-study findings and limits: Memory subsets generally showed lower estimated richness than naive subsets. Clonotype sharing among donors was expected to depend on sequencing depth. Relative to clonotypes present in all four donors, those not shared had lower generation probabilities.

The CDR3 spans 12 residues. V lost 2 bases and J lost 5, with 3 bases in between. Germline V gene sequence: CDR1 KGHSH, CDR2 LQKENI. As concerns this clone: Its antigen is currently unknown.

Genomic DNA belonging to each subset was distributed in equal measure over several immunoSEQ plates. Profiled with immunoSEQ multiplex PCR; TCRdb holds only in-frame clones, not every one. The data hold about 1.1 million clones, with around three quarters observed a single time. The receptor's source is a man between 18 and 35 years old in good health. Some clones in this sample may be carry-over from other donors' samples. The specimen sequenced was memory CD4+ T cells from PBMCs. The subset: CD45RA-negative fraction. This chain links TRBV18 with TRBJ2-2; D ambiguous. CDR3 residues: CASSPMTGELFF. CDR3 coding DNA: TGTGCCAGCTCACCAATGACCGGGGAGCTGTTTTTT.